This entry concerns a single TCR beta chain. This clonotype was seen only a few times. The target of this receptor is not known. Per-base qualities were not stored, and no clone one base away is much larger. The germline V gene provides CDR1 KGHSH and CDR2 LQKENI. Measured from the cysteine to the phenylalanine, the CDR3 is 15 residues long. Only CDR3 DNA remains: 45 bases, in frame from the first base. V is cut by 5 bases and J by 5 bases, and the space between the germline ends is 18 bases. The source of the sample is a study of vaccination and CD4 T cells after COVID-19 (dated by TCRdb to between 2021 and 2023). About the full investigation: Convalescent patients had a positive SARS-CoV-2 result on nasal swab PCR, and of these patients, several had mild disease and one had severe disease. The convalescent cohort included six males and four females, with two Hispanic individuals, seven Caucasians, two Asians and one multiracial person. Participants received two doses of either the Pfizer-BioNTech BNT162b2 vaccine (n=8) or the Moderna mRNA-1273 vaccine (n=2). Post-COVID blood samples were collected from convalescent patients a median of around 100 days after diagnosis, with a range of roughly 30 to 170 days. Post-vaccine blood samples were collected a median of about 69 days after the second vaccine dose, ranging from about 13 to 250 days. Overlapping spike peptide pools from SARS-CoV-2 and from the common cold coronaviruses HCoV-NL63, HCoV-OC43 and HCoV-229E were used as culture stimuli. In control cultures, a CEFX viral epitope pool was used as positive control, an HIV-1 Nef peptide pool was used as negative control, or no peptide was added. In under twelve COVID-19 convalescent patients and a handful of infection-naive healthy vaccine recipients, researchers compared the spike-specific CD4+ TCR repertoire from before mRNA vaccination with the repertoire from after. Study-wide conclusions, independent of this receptor: In convalescent patients, a median 86.3% of post-vaccine SARS-CoV-2-reactive clones were detected only after vaccination, and vaccine-specific priming was suggested by this finding. Only a relatively small number of convalescent patients were included in the study, and early timepoints following natural infection were not analyzed. In convalescent patients, nearly all vaccine-specific clones (304 of 307) were found to be mono-reactive for SARS-CoV-2 spike rather than cross-reactive with common cold coronaviruses. Although the median number of SARS-CoV-2-reactive clonotypes went up from around 20 after infection to some 38 after vaccination, the increase was not significant.

The meaning of the sample's treatment or condition label: roughly ten-day PBMC culture with coronavirus spike peptide pools or control peptides (ViraFEST assay). To expand antigen-specific T cells with peptide pools and then pick out the expanded clonotypes through TCR sequencing, the study relied on the ViraFEST assay. The convalescent patients' positive SARS-CoV-2 PCR tests were from March to December 2020, which was before the Alpha, Beta and Delta variants emerged in the United States. Each well held about 1.8 million PBMCs cultured with around 10 ug/ml peptide pools in IMDM containing around 5% human AB serum and roughly 9 IU/ml IL-2. Half of the culture medium was replaced with fresh IL-2-containing medium on days 3 and 7. After about 11 days of culture, CD4+ T cells were isolated by negative selection using the EasySep CD4+ T cell isolation kit. Ficoll-Paque Plus gradient centrifugation was used to isolate PBMCs from whole blood, and the isolated PBMCs were then either used fresh or cryopreserved at -140C. Triplicate wells were generally used for each culture condition.

Libraries were built with PCR. DNA from cultured CD4+ T cells underwent TCR sequencing with the Oncomine TCR Beta short-read assay at the Johns Hopkins FTIC core. The QIAamp micro DNA kit was used to extract genomic DNA from the cultured CD4+ T cells. Oncomine TCR Beta libraries from cultured CD4+ T cells were pooled with unique dual indexes and sequenced on an Illumina iSeq 100. The original methods were these. Non-productive sequences were removed, and CDR3s not starting with C, not ending with F or W, or shorter than 7 amino acids were discarded. The MANAFEST web application was used to identify antigen-specific clonotypes by comparing peptide-stimulated wells against reference wells and other culture wells. Positive clones required FDR below 0.05, an odds ratio above 5, and productive frequency above 0.1% in at least two of three replicate wells. Cross-reactive clonotypes were defined as significantly expanded in both SARS-CoV-2 spike wells and at least one common cold coronavirus spike condition. Using R version 3.6.1, CDR3 homology was evaluated through Levenshtein distances (stringdist) along with unrooted phylogenetic trees (ape). The public reads were reprocessed in TCRdb via fastp at Q25 and MiXCR, keeping in-frame beta chains. Under each unique CDR3 protein, matching rows form one entry showing the most common genes and DNA. The V and J calls and clone size are TCRdb's, not the authors'. This sample is represented by over 15,000 distinct CDR3 sequences; approximately 55% of them were singletons. The ten largest clones add up to about 9.1% of the sample.

The specimen was CD4+ T cells from blood, cultured in vitro. This TCR was recovered from a human donor who had recovered from COVID-19. The V and J segments used are TRBV18 and TRBJ1-1; TRBD1 is perhaps the D gene, given 5 matching bases. This receptor has the CDR3 CASSERAGTGTEAFF. The nucleotides read TGTGCCAGCTCAGAAAGGGCGGGGACGGGGACTGAAGCTTTCTTT.